Listed here is a single TCR beta chain. Generated by immunoSEQ multiplex PCR, the TCRdb table keeps only in-frame clones and is missing some. The sample includes about 86,000 clones, 85% of them seen just once. This entry is derived from a study of blood T cell repertoires in COVID-19. Trimming left V 1 base short and J 12 bases short, with 16 bases between. The CDR3 consists of 13 residues. The receptor was derived from a man in his forties or fifties with acute or convalescent COVID-19. The sequenced material came from peripheral blood. The chain recombines TRBV12-3 or TRBV12-4 with TRBJ2-7, with a tentative D call TRBD1 (7 bases). The CDR3 nucleotides read TGTGCCAGCAGTTTAGTGCGGGACAGCGGTGTGTACTTC. Translation gives CASSLVRDSGVYF.